A selection of T cell receptor beta chains follows, all from one sample in a study of T cells in narcolepsy. Method: immunoSEQ multiplex PCR; TCRdb's copy keeps in-frame clones and lacks some. In the table there are tens of thousands of clones, 88% of which are singletons. Source material: CD45RA- memory CD4+ T cells from PBMCs. The receptors stem from a human donor with narcolepsy. The CDR3 runs from the conserved cysteine through the conserved F or W. D genes are given only for firm matches. Some rows mark clone size as missing; the rest say once, few, many or name a class of expanded clone.

>.|TRBV18|TRBD2|TRBJ2-3
CASSPPRASGVTDTQYF
TGTGCCAGCTCACCTCCCCGGGCAAGCGGGGTCACAGATACGCAGTATTTT
>.|TRBV29-1|.|TRBJ2-5
CSVSQGGGQETQYF
TGCAGCGTTAGTCAGGGGGGAGGGCAAGAGACCCAGTACTTC
>.|TRBV18|TRBD1|TRBJ2-5
CASSPRGDRAETQYF
TGTGCCAGCTCACCGAGAGGGGACAGGGCTGAGACCCAGTACTTC
>.|TRBV7-2|.|TRBJ2-4
CASSGLWAGNIQYF
TGTGCCAGCAGCGGCCTCTGGGCGGGAAACATTCAGTACTTC
>.|TRBV5-4|TRBD1|TRBJ1-6
CASSQRQGDSPLHF
TGTGCCAGCAGCCAACGACAGGGGGATTCACCCCTCCACTTT
>.|TRBV11-3|.|TRBJ2-5
CASSLAGWGDTGETQYF
TGTGCCAGCAGCTTAGCGGGTTGGGGTGATACGGGGGAGACCCAGTACTTC
>.|TRBV5-1|.|TRBJ2-5
CASSFEGTGFGQETQYF
TGCGCCAGCAGCTTCGAGGGCACAGGATTCGGGCAAGAGACCCAGTACTTC
>.|TRBV29-1|.|TRBJ1-5
CSVGEGREPQHF
TGCAGCGTTGGTGAAGGAAGGGAGCCCCAGCATTTT
>.|TRBV11-1|TRBD1|TRBJ1-1
CASSRGGVNTEAFF
TGTGCCAGCAGCAGAGGGGGCGTGAACACTGAAGCTTTCTTT
>.|TRBV15|.|TRBJ1-3
CATSREGVRSGNTIYF
TGTGCCACCAGCAGAGAAGGGGTTCGTTCTGGAAACACCATATATTTT
>.|TRBV5-4|.|TRBJ2-3
CASSLYGVGADTQYF
TGTGCCAGCAGCTTGTACGGGGTAGGTGCAGATACGCAGTATTTT
>.|TRBV11-3|TRBD1|TRBJ2-7
CASSFPFGDSPYEQYF
TGTGCCAGCAGCTTCCCTTTTGGGGACAGCCCCTACGAGCAGTACTTC
>.|TRBV28|TRBD1|TRBJ1-1
CASSLPLQGGNTEAFF
TGTGCCAGCAGTTTACCGCTTCAGGGGGGGAACACTGAAGCTTTCTTT
>few|TRBV19|.|TRBJ1-1
CASSIRGGPNTEAFF
TGTGCCAGTAGTATTCGAGGCGGCCCGAACACTGAAGCTTTCTTT
>.|TRBV5-1|.|TRBJ1-1
CASSLPGKVEAFF
TGCGCCAGCAGCTTGCCAGGGAAAGTTGAAGCTTTCTTT
>.|TRBV30|.|TRBJ1-2
CAWSVYRGGQGYTF
TGTGCCTGGAGTGTATATCGGGGGGGCCAAGGCTACACCTTC
>.|TRBV7-9|TRBD2|TRBJ2-1
CASSLGTSGRGMDEQFF
TGTGCCAGCAGCCTGGGGACTAGCGGGAGGGGGATGGATGAGCAGTTCTTC
>.|TRBV7-2|.|TRBJ2-7
CASSAAITSPEQYF
TGTGCCAGCAGCGCGGCGATCACGTCACCCGAGCAGTACTTC
>.|TRBV5-6|.|TRBJ2-2
CASSSRPGELFF
TGTGCCAGCAGCTCACGGCCCGGGGAGCTGTTTTTT
>.|TRBV2|.|TRBJ2-7
CASSEVVNRIGF
TGTGCCAGCAGTGAAGTAGTAAACCGTATAGGATTC
>.|TRBV2|.|TRBJ2-2
CASSELQNTGELFF
TGTGCCAGCAGTGAACTCCAGAACACCGGGGAGCTGTTTTTT
>.|TRBV9|.|TRBJ2-1
CASSPRLGHNEQFF
TGTGCCAGCAGCCCACGGTTGGGGCACAATGAGCAGTTCTTC
>once|TRBV19|TRBD2|TRBJ2-1
CASSPITGGPYEQFF
TGTGCCAGTAGTCCCATTACGGGAGGGCCCTATGAGCAGTTCTTC
>.|TRBV9|.|TRBJ1-1
CASSVFPENTEAFF
TGTGCCAGCAGCGTGTTTCCAGAGAACACTGAAGCTTTCTTT
>.|TRBV30|.|TRBJ1-2
CAWGGAGYGYTF
TGTGCCTGGGGGGGCGCTGGCTATGGCTACACCTTC
>.|TRBV2|TRBD2|TRBJ2-1
CASMTGGYDNEQFF
TGTGCCAGCATGACGGGGGGGTACGACAATGAGCAGTTCTTC
>.|TRBV23-1|.|TRBJ2-7
CASSPQGEDSYEQYF
TGCGCCAGCAGTCCCCAGGGGGAGGATTCCTACGAGCAGTACTTC
>.|TRBV11-3|TRBD1|TRBJ2-7
CASSFLGTGAGEQYF
TGTGCCAGCAGCTTTCTTGGGACAGGGGCTGGCGAGCAGTACTTC
>.|TRBV2|.|TRBJ2-5
CASRLETQYF
TGTGCCAGCCGGTTGGAGACCCAGTACTTC
>.|TRBV28|.|TRBJ2-7
CASSPGLREQYF
TGTGCCAGCAGTCCGGGACTCCGCGAGCAGTACTTC
>.|TRBV6-5|TRBD2|TRBJ2-4
CASRISASGGNIQYF
TGTGCCAGCAGGATTTCGGCTAGCGGGGGAAACATTCAGTACTTC
>.|TRBV28|TRBD1|TRBJ2-7
CASSVGGQGAHEQYF
TGTGCCAGCAGCGTGGGGGGACAGGGTGCCCACGAGCAGTACTTC
>.|TRBV18|TRBD1|TRBJ1-4
CASSPRQGAGEKLFF
TGTGCCAGCTCACCAAGACAGGGGGCCGGCGAAAAACTGTTTTTT
>.|TRBV28|TRBD1|TRBJ1-2
CASSSTFGQGGRLNYGYTF
TGTGCCAGCAGTTCCACCTTCGGACAGGGGGGGCGGTTAAACTATGGCTACACCTTC
>.|TRBV10-3|TRBD1|TRBJ2-7
CAIRGQGGTYEQYF
TGTGCCATCAGGGGACAGGGGGGGACCTACGAGCAGTACTTC
>.|TRBV2|.|TRBJ2-2
CASSARGTGELFF
TGTGCCAGCAGTGCACGGGGCACCGGGGAGCTGTTTTTT
>.|TRBV6-1|TRBD2|TRBJ2-7
CASSEFGGRLYEQYF
TGTGCCAGCAGTGAATTCGGCGGGAGACTCTACGAGCAGTACTTC
>.|TRBV28|.|TRBJ1-1
CASSGPREGTEAFF
TGTGCCAGCAGTGGCCCCCGAGAAGGGACTGAAGCTTTCTTT
>.|TRBV11-3|.|TRBJ1-1
CASSGDGTEAFF
TGTGCCAGCAGCGGAGATGGGACTGAAGCTTTCTTT
>.|TRBV5-6|.|TRBJ2-2
CASSRGGIGTGELFF
TGTGCCAGCAGTCGTGGAGGGATTGGCACCGGGGAGCTGTTTTTT
>.|TRBV5-1|.|TRBJ1-3
CASSAGGTDSSGNTIYF
TGCGCCAGCAGCGCGGGAGGAACTGACAGCTCTGGAAACACCATATATTTT